The present T cell receptor beta chain was sequenced within a study of T-cell memory formation after mild COVID-19. Across the study: TCR clusters were mostly donor specific.

V was cut by 1 base and J by 0 bases, with 3 bases left in between. The germline V gene has CDR1 SGHAT and CDR2 FQNNGV. The CDR3 extends over 14 amino acids. 5'RACE, which relied on constant-segment primers, yielded TCR alpha and TCR beta cDNA libraries carrying sample barcodes and UMIs. TCRdb fed the 5' RACE reads into MiXCR, producing one record per CDR3 protein. The sample carries about 57,000 distinct CDR3 sequences, about 12% recorded once. This clonotype showed up many times. As yet, its antigen is unknown. Notes on the study in general: Largely, contracting CD4+ clones fell within CM and EM, and contracting CD8+ clones within EMRA. The SARS-CoV-2 specificity of second-wave clones reaching peak at day 37 remained unverified.

The source of this sequence is a man aged 18 to 35 who had mild COVID-19 (a few samples of this study predate the infection). Cell type and time point are not known. V is TRBV11-2 and J is TRBJ2-2; D gene unclear. Input material: PBMCs or a T cell subset sorted from them (not recorded which). In DNA, the CDR3 is TGTGCCAGCAGCTTAGCCACGAACACCGGGGAGCTGTTTTTT. It yields the protein CASSLATNTGELFF.